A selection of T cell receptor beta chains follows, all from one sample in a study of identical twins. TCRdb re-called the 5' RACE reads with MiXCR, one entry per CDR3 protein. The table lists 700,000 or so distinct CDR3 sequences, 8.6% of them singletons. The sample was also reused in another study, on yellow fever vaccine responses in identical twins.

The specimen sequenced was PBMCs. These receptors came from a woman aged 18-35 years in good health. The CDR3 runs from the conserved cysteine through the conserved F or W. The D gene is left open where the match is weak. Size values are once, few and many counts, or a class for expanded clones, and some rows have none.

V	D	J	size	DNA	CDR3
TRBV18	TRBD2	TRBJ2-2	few	TGTGCCAGCTCGCCCCTTAGCGGGCCCACCGGGGAGCTGTTTTTT	CASSPLSGPTGELFF
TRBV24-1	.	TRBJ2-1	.	TGTGCCACCAGTGACCCCCCACCCTACAATGAGCAGTTCTTC	CATSDPPPYNEQFF
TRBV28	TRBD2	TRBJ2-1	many	TGTGCCAGCACCACCTTCGGGACTAGTTCCTACAATGAGCAGTTCTTC	CASTTFGTSSYNEQFF
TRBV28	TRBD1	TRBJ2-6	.	TGTGCCGCAAAACAGGGGGCAATATCTGGGGCCAACGTCCTGACTTTC	CAAKQGAISGANVLTF
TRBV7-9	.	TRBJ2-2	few	TGTGCCAGCAGGCCCGGGACGGCTGCGAACACCGGGGAGCTGTTTTTT	CASRPGTAANTGELFF
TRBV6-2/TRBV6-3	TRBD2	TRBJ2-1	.	TGTGCCAGCAGTTACAGGACTAGCGGGTTCAACTCCTACAATGAGCAGTTCTTC	CASSYRTSGFNSYNEQFF
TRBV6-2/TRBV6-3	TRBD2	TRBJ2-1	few	TGTGCCAGCAGTTACTCGGGACTAGCCCGGGAGCCCCACAATGAGCAGTTCTTC	CASSYSGLAREPHNEQFF
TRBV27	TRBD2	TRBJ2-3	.	TGTGCCAGCAGTTTAAGTCGTAGCGGGAGCACAGATACGCAGTATTTT	CASSLSRSGSTDTQYF
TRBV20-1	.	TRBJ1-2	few	TGCAGTGCTATGTCGGGGCCGGGAGGCTACACCTTC	CSAMSGPGGYTF
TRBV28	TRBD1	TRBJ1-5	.	TGTGCCAGCAGTCAAGACAGGGGAAGCCAGCCCCAGCATTTT	CASSQDRGSQPQHF
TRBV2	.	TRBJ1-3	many	TGTGCCAGCAGTGAAGCGATGGCAGCCTCTGGAAACACCATATATTTT	CASSEAMAASGNTIYF
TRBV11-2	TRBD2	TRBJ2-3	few	TGTGCCAGCAGCCTACGTGGACTAGCGGGAATGGGAACAGATACGCAGTATTTT	CASSLRGLAGMGTDTQYF
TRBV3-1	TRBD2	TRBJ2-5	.	TGTGCCAGCAGCCATACAGGGCTAGCGGGGTCCCAAGAGACCCAGTACTTC	CASSHTGLAGSQETQYF
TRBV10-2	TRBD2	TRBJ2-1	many	TGCGCCAGCAGACCCGGGACTAGCGGGAGAAATGAGCAGTTCTTC	CASRPGTSGRNEQFF
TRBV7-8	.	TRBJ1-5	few	TGTGCCAGCAGCTCAATTCAGGGTTATAGCAATCAGCCCCAGCATTTT	CASSSIQGYSNQPQHF
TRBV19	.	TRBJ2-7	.	TGTGCCAGTAGTATCGGGACTGTGAGCTCCTACGAGCAGTACTTC	CASSIGTVSSYEQYF
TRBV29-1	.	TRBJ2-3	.	TGCAGCGGGAAAATGGGGGCTAGCACAGATACGCAGTATTTT	CSGKMGASTDTQYF
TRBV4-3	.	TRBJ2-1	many	TGCGCCAGCAGCCAAGAAGGACTGATCTTCCACAATGAGCAGTTCTTC	CASSQEGLIFHNEQFF
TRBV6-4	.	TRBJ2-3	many	TGTGCCAGCAGTGACTCGAGTGAGAATACGCAGTATTTT	CASSDSSENTQYF
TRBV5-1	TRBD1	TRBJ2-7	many	TGCGCCAGCAGATACTCCGGGACAGGGGTGACCCACTCCTACGAGCAGTACTTC	CASRYSGTGVTHSYEQYF
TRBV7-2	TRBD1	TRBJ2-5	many	TGTGCCAGCAGCTACGGACAGGGAGGGACCCAGTACTTC	CASSYGQGGTQYF
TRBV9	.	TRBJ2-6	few	TGTGCCAGCAGCGCTGGCGGACAGCCAAGCTCTGGGGCCAACGTCCTGACTTTC	CASSAGGQPSSGANVLTF
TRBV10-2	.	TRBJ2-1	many	TGTGCCAGCAGGGGAGGTGACAATGAGCAGTTCTTC	CASRGGDNEQFF
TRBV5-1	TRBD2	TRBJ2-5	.	TGCGCCAGCAGCTTGGCGGGGGGACTAGCGGAAGAGACCCAGTACTTC	CASSLAGGLAEETQYF
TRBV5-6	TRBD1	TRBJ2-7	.	TGTGCCAGCAGCTGGGGACAGGGGGCAAGATCCTACGAGCAGTACTTC	CASSWGQGARSYEQYF
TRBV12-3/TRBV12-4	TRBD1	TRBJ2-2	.	TGTGCCAGCAGGTGGGACAGGGTCACCGGGGAGCTGTTTTTT	CASRWDRVTGELFF
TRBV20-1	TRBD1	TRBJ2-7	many	TGCAGTGCTTACAGGGGGACCACCTACGAGCAGTACTTC	CSAYRGTTYEQYF
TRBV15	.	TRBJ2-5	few	TGTGCCACCAGCAGAGACGGGACGGACCAAGAGACCCAGTACTTC	CATSRDGTDQETQYF
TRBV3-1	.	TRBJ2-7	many	TGTGCCAGCAGCCAGGGCAGGGGGGGATACGAGCAGTACTTC	CASSQGRGGYEQYF
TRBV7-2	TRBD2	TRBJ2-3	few	TGTGCCAGCAGCTTTCTAGCGGGGGGGACTAGCACAGATACGCAGTATTTT	CASSFLAGGTSTDTQYF
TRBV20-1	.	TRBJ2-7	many	TGCAGTGTTCTAAGGGTAGGCTACGAGCAGTACTTC	CSVLRVGYEQYF
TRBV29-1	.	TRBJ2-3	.	TGCAGCGTTGAACTAGCTAGCGCTACCACAGATACGCAGTATTTT	CSVELASATTDTQYF
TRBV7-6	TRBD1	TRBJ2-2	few	TGTGCCAGCAGCTTAGTCGAGGACAGGGACACCGGGGAGCTGTTTTTT	CASSLVEDRDTGELFF
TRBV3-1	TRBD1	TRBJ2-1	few	TGTGCCAGCAGCCAAGAGATTTCGGGACAGGGAAATGAGCAGTTCTTC	CASSQEISGQGNEQFF
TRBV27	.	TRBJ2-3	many	TGTGCCAGCAAACCGGCGGGGGATACGCAGTATTTT	CASKPAGDTQYF
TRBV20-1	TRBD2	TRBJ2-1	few	TGCAGTGCTAGAATTAGCGGGGGCTACAATGAGCAGTTCTTC	CSARISGGYNEQFF
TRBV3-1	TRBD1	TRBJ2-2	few	TGTGCCAGCAGCCGCTGGGGACAGACGAACACCGGGGAGCTGTTTTTT	CASSRWGQTNTGELFF
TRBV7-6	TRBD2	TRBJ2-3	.	TGTGCCAGCAGCTTTGGGCTAGCGGGAAATCAAGATACGCAGTATTTT	CASSFGLAGNQDTQYF
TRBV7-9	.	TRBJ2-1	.	TGTGCCAGCAGCCGAACCAGCGTAGATGAGCAGTTCTTC	CASSRTSVDEQFF
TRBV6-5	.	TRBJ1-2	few	TGTGCCAGCAGTCCCGGCAGCGGCGGCTACACCTTC	CASSPGSGGYTF
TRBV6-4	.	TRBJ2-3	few	TGTGCCAGCAGTGACGGGGGGGCTAGCACAGATACGCAGTATTTT	CASSDGGASTDTQYF
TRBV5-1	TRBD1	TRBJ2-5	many	TGCGCCAGCAGCCGGGACAGGGGAGAGACCCAGTACTTC	CASSRDRGETQYF
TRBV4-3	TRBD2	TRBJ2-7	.	TGCGCCAGCAGCCGGGGACTAGCGGGAGGGTCCTACGAGCAGTACTTC	CASSRGLAGGSYEQYF
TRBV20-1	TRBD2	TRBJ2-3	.	TGCAGTGCTAGAGGGGGAGCGGGAGGGCCAAATACGCAGTATTTT	CSARGGAGGPNTQYF
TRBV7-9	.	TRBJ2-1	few	TGTGCCAGCAGACCCAAGGACAGCTACAATGAGCAGTTCTTC	CASRPKDSYNEQFF
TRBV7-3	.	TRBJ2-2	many	TGTGCCAGCAGCTCTCCGGCGGGTGTCGCGAACACCGGGGAGCTGTTTTTT	CASSSPAGVANTGELFF
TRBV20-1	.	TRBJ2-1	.	TGCAGTGCTAGTAAGGTGGGAGGCTCCTACAATGAGCAGTTCTTC	CSASKVGGSYNEQFF
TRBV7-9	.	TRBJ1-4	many	TGTGCCAGCAGCCTATTTAATAATGAAAAACTGTTTTTT	CASSLFNNEKLFF
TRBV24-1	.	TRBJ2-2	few	TGTGCCACCAGTGATTTTCGCGGCCAACCGAACACCGGGGAGCTGTTTTTT	CATSDFRGQPNTGELFF
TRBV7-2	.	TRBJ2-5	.	TGTGCCAGCAGCTTAAGTTTAACGGGTCTAGGGGGGGAGACCCAGTACTTC	CASSLSLTGLGGETQYF
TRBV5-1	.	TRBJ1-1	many	TGCGCCAGCAGCTTAGGGGAATGGTACACTGAAGCTTTCTTT	CASSLGEWYTEAFF
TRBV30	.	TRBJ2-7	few	TGTGCCTGGAGTGGAGGGACCAGGGACTCCTACGAGCAGTACTTC	CAWSGGTRDSYEQYF
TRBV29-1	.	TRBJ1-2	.	TGCAGCGTCGGGAGGCTAACAGATACCTATGGCTACACCTTC	CSVGRLTDTYGYTF
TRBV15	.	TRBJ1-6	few	TGTGCCACCAGCAGGAAGACGGGAAATAATTCACCCCTCCACTTT	CATSRKTGNNSPLHF